One sample yielded the 21 T cell receptor beta chains listed below, sequenced in a study of glioma-infiltrating T cells after dendritic cell vaccination. Time point noted: after dendritic cell vaccination, including at tumor progression/relapse. The protocol was immunoSEQ multiplex PCR, while the TCRdb copy is restricted to in-frame clones and leaves out a portion. The table lists approximately 85,000 clones, around 84% of them singletons. The sequencing used blood, collected after dendritic cell vaccination. These receptor sequences come from a human donor with glioblastoma.

This clone was detected once. The chain carries TRBV5-1 and TRBJ1-5; TRBD1 might be the D (6 bases). Germline loops: CDR1 SGHRS, CDR2 YFSETQ. CDR3 length equals 15 residues. V shed 0 bases and J shed 6 bases, with 13 bases lying between them. In DNA form, the CDR3 reads TGCGCCAGCAGCTTGGAGGCAGGGGTTGGTCAGCCCCAGCATTTT. It encodes CASSLEAGVGQPQHF.

This chain links TRBV7-3 with TRBJ1-4; 9 bases map to TRBD1. Trimming took 5 bases from V and 5 from J; bases not matched to a gene: 6. The CDR3 sequence is 15 residues long. CDR1 SGHTA and CDR2 FQGTGA come from the germline V gene. The CDR3 region is CASSLSGTGNEKLFF. The CDR3 nucleotides are TGTGCCAGCAGCCTCTCCGGGACAGGGAATGAAAAACTGTTTTTT.

The J gene is TRBJ2-7, the V gene TRBV10-3, with TRBD2 identical over 9 bases. CDR1 and CDR2 (germline): ENHRY, SYGVKD. This CDR3 is built from 14 residues. Losses at the gene ends were 3 bases for V and 2 bases for J; bases not matched to a gene: 2. The CDR3 DNA reads TGTGCCATCAGTGATAGCGGGAGCGCCTACGAGCAGTACTTC. It specifies CAISDSGSAYEQYF.

CDR3 coding DNA: TGTGCCAGCAGCCACAGGGGGGATGGGACTAATGAAAAACTGTTTTTT. It is translated as CASSHRGDGTNEKLFF. V gene TRBV7-9 combines with J gene TRBJ1-4; 8 positions agree with TRBD1. The CDR3 runs to 16 residues. Germline-derived CDR1 and CDR2 are SEHNR and FQNEAQ (reference sequence). V shed 5 bases, J shed 2 bases, and the junction held 7 bases outside the gene matches.

This clone was recorded a few times. V and J are TRBV6-1 and TRBJ2-7; weak D call: TRBD1 (6 bases). Germline values: CDR1 MNHNS, CDR2 SASEGT. The V end lost 4 bases, the J end lost 6 bases, and 10 bases lay between the germline ends. The CDR3 covers 12 residues. As DNA, the CDR3 is TGTGCCAGCAGTGGGAACAGGGCCGAGCAGTACTTC. It translates to CASSGNRAEQYF.

The chain recombines TRBV6-5 with TRBJ1-1, with 11 positions matching TRBD1. Trimming removed 3 bases from V and 4 bases from J; junction bases left unmatched: 1. CDR3 size: 14 residues. Germline CDR1 and CDR2: MNHEY and SVGAGI. In DNA, the CDR3 is TGTGCCAGCAGTTATGGGACAGGGGGCACTGAAGCTTTCTTT. This encodes CASSYGTGGTEAFF.

This chain joins TRBV7-6 and TRBJ2-7; D is undetermined. The CDR3 consists of 13 residues. The V end was cut by 1 base, the J end by 4 bases, with 8 bases between. Germline CDR1 is SGHVS and CDR2 is FNYEAQ. CDR3 in DNA: TGTGCCAGCAGCTTAGGATCCGGGTACGAGCAGTACTTC. It specifies CASSLGSGYEQYF.

This clone has just one count. For the CDR3, the DNA is TGCGCCAGCAGCCAAGTAGGACAACCTGGGGGCTACACCTTC. It is translated as CASSQVGQPGGYTF. This chain uses TRBV4-1 with TRBJ1-2; TRBD1 is a possible D gene (5 bases). The germline CDR1 and CDR2 sequences are MGHRA and YSYEKL. Trimming removed 1 base from V and 8 bases from J, with 14 bases in between. This CDR3 is built from 14 residues.

This chain joins TRBV27 and TRBJ1-2, with TRBD1 as a possible D gene (6 bases). Germline assignment: CDR1 MNHEY and CDR2 SMNVEV (reference sequence). This CDR3 comprises 13 residues. V was pared by 4 bases and J by 7 bases, with 13 bases between. The CDR3 region is CASSSTLTGGYTF. Here the CDR3 DNA reads TGTGCCAGCAGTTCCACTTTGACAGGTGGCTACACCTTC.

The chain employs TRBV11-3 and TRBJ2-2, with D tentatively TRBD2 (5 bases). Germline loops: CDR1 SGHNT, CDR2 YENEEA. V was shortened by 5 bases and J by 5 bases, with 12 bases between the two germline ends. The CDR3 covers 14 residues. As DNA, the CDR3 is TGTGCCAGCAGCAATCGAGGCGGGACCGGGGAGCTGTTTTTT. Amino acids: CASSNRGGTGELFF. The full variable domain, its missing parts supplied by reference TRBV11-3 and TRBJ2-2, is EAGVVQSPRYKIIEKKQPVAFWCNPISGHNTLYWYLQNLGQGPELLIRYENEEAVDDSQLPKDRFSAERLKGVDSTLKIQPAELGDSAVYLCASSNRGGTGELFFGEGSRLTVL.

This chain links TRBV14 with TRBJ2-1; 9 bases are a match to TRBD2. The CDR3 totals 16 residues. The junction had 6 bases not matched to a gene; V was cut back by 0 bases and J by 6 bases. The germline V gene has CDR1 SGHDN and CDR2 FVKESK. CDR3 amino acids: CASSQETSGSRNEQFF. The CDR3, as DNA: TGTGCCAGCAGCCAAGAGACTAGCGGAAGTCGCAATGAGCAGTTCTTC.

This clone was counted at least ten times. V and J are TRBV6-6 and TRBJ1-5; TRBD1 matches 9 bases. The germline gives CDR1 MNHNY, CDR2 SVGAGI (reference sequence). V lost 6 bases, J lost 3 bases, and 9 bases stayed unmatched. The length of the CDR3 is 16 residues. The DNA for the CDR3 is TGTGCCAGCAGCAGTCCCGGGACAGGGTTCAATCAGCCCCAGCATTTT. Residues: CASSSPGTGFNQPQHF.

V and J are TRBV4-1 and TRBJ2-3, with 8 bases fitting TRBD1. The CDR3 extends over 16 amino acids. Germline V gene lookup returns CDR1 MGHRA and CDR2 YSYEKL. Germline trimming cut 2 bases from V and 2 bases from J; bases unmatched to any gene: 6. The CDR3 reads CASSQKQGVITDTQYF. For the CDR3, the DNA is TGCGCCAGCAGCCAAAAACAGGGGGTAATCACAGATACGCAGTATTTT.

The gene calls are TRBV7-9 and TRBJ2-2; TRBD2 agrees at 10 bases. The CDR3 length is 14 residues. V lost 6 bases and J lost 4; bases outside the gene matches: 2. The V gene's germline CDR1 is SEHNR and CDR2 FQNEAQ (reference sequence). The CDR3 here is CASSSGGFTGELFF. The CDR3 coding sequence is TGTGCCAGCAGTAGCGGGGGGTTCACCGGGGAGCTGTTTTTT. Full variable domain (missing parts from reference TRBV7-9 and TRBJ2-2): DTGVSQNPRHKITKRGQNVTFRCDPISEHNRLYWYRQTLGQGPEFLTYFQNEAQLEKSRLLSDRFSAERPKGSFSTLEIQRTEQGDSAMYLCASSSGGFTGELFFGEGSRLTVL.

The chain couples TRBV6-6 to TRBJ1-1; D call uncertain. This CDR3 is built from 16 residues. Germline V lookup: CDR1 MNHNY, CDR2 SVGAGI (reference sequence). V lost 2 bases to trimming and J lost 2 bases, with 15 bases between them. CDR3 in amino acids: CASSYGPGRINTEAFF. The CDR3 DNA reads TGTGCCAGCAGTTACGGACCGGGGAGGATAAACACTGAAGCTTTCTTT.

The chain is built from TRBV28 and TRBJ1-3; 10 bases map to TRBD1. The CDR3 is 16 residues long. V lost 6 bases, J lost 0 bases, and 5 bases stayed unmatched. CDR1 and CDR2 from the germline V gene are MDHEN and SYDVKM. As DNA, the CDR3 is TGTGCCAGCAGGGGCCGACAGGGGGCCTCTGGAAACACCATATATTTT. Translating it yields CASRGRQGASGNTIYF.

This clone was found a few times. This rearrangement joins TRBV6-5 to TRBJ2-7; no firm D call. The germline gives CDR1 MNHEY, CDR2 SVGAGI. The V end was cut by 6 bases, the J end by 5 bases, with 14 bases between. CDR3 length: 13 amino acids. The CDR3 bases are TGTGCCAGCAGATCAGCGACGGCTCACGAGCAGTACTTC. This gives the protein CASRSATAHEQYF.

J is TRBJ2-3 and V is TRBV29-1; a possible D gene is TRBD2 (5 bases). The CDR3 has 14 residues. With 4 bases removed from V and 6 bases from J, the gap between germline ends came to 17 bases. Per germline, CDR1 SQVTM and CDR2 ANQGSEA. CDR3 residues: CSVGRWEKSDTQYF. The CDR3 DNA sequence: TGCAGCGTTGGAAGGTGGGAGAAATCGGATACGCAGTATTTT.

The chain is built from TRBV2 and TRBJ2-2, with 8 bases that match TRBD1. The CDR3 covers 14 residues. In germline, CDR1 is SNHLY, CDR2 FYNNEI. Trimming took 3 bases from V and 6 from J; bases not matched to a gene: 3. As DNA, the CDR3 is TGTGCCAGCAGTGAGTGGGGACAGGCCGGGGAGCTGTTTTTT. Amino acid sequence: CASSEWGQAGELFF.

This chain links TRBV18 with TRBJ1-2; D is unresolved. V lost 5 bases and J 0 bases, leaving 7 bases between the germline ends. This CDR3 spans 13 amino acids. CDR1 and CDR2 from the germline V gene are KGHSH and LQKENI. CDR3 nucleotides: TGTGCCAGCTCAGAGCCTACTAACTATGGCTACACCTTC. As protein: CASSEPTNYGYTF. Based on the CDR3 plus reference TRBV18 and TRBJ1-2, the full variable domain is NAGVMQNPRHLVRRRGQEARLRCSPMKGHSHVYWYRQLPEEGLKFMVYLQKENIIDESGMPKERFSAEFPKEGPSILRIQQVVRGDSAAYFCASSEPTNYGYTFGSGTRLTVV.

The CDR3 DNA follows: TGTGCCAGCAGCTTGATCGGCAGACAAAACACTGAAGCTTTCTTT. The encoded protein is CASSLIGRQNTEAFF. This sequence joins TRBV5-6 and TRBJ1-1; no reliable D call. Germline V gene lookup returns CDR1 SGHDT and CDR2 YYEEEE. There are 15 residues in the CDR3. Trimming removed 1 base at V and 2 bases at J, with 12 bases between.